The 6 T cell receptor beta chains below come from one sample, sequenced in a study of T-cell memory formation after mild COVID-19. TCRdb reprocessed the 5' RACE reads with MiXCR, giving one entry per CDR3 protein. The sample includes hundreds of thousands of distinct CDR3 sequences, approximately 25% of them seen just once. Specimen: PBMCs or a T cell subset sorted from them (not recorded which). These receptors were taken from an adult woman who had mild COVID-19 (a few samples of this study predate the infection). Cell type and time point are not known.

This chain joins TRBV2 and TRBJ2-7, with 7 bases that match TRBD1. The V gene end was trimmed by 6 bases and the J gene end by 2 bases; junction bases not matched to a gene: 7. The germline V gene has CDR1 SNHLY and CDR2 FYNNEI. The CDR3 is 14 residues long. The CDR3 DNA follows: TGTGCCAGCAGAGGGGGACAGAACCCCTACGAGCAGTACTTC. It is translated as CASRGGQNPYEQYF.

This clonotype was found a few times. The V gene is TRBV6-2 or TRBV6-3, the J gene TRBJ1-1; D not certain. The CDR3 spans 12 residues. V lost 6 bases and J lost 7, with 12 bases in between. Germline V gene data show CDR1 as MNHEY and CDR2 as SVGEGT. CDR3 nucleotides: TGTGCCAGCAGACCAACATGGGTTGAAGCTTTCTTT. Its translation: CASRPTWVEAFF.

For the CDR3, the DNA is TGTGCCAGCAGCCAGAGGGCCGGAGGGTGGGAGACCCAGTACTTC. Translating gives CASSQRAGGWETQYF. The rearrangement links TRBV27 to TRBJ2-5; D perhaps matches TRBD2 (6 bases). The CDR3 is 15 residues long. Per germline, CDR1 MNHEY and CDR2 SMNVEV (reference sequence). V was trimmed by 6 bases and J by 5 bases, leaving 19 bases between them.

This clonotype was detected a few times. The rearrangement uses TRBV7-6 and TRBJ2-5, with no clear D. Germline loops: CDR1 SGHVS, CDR2 FNYEAQ. Trimming stripped 6 bases from V and 7 bases from J, with 21 bases between. CDR3 length: 15 amino acids. The CDR3 DNA follows: TGTGCCAGCAGGCCTACTCCCGACCCTTGGGGGACCCAGTACTTC. Protein: CASRPTPDPWGTQYF.

This chain links TRBV5-6 with TRBJ1-6, with 9 bases that match TRBD1. Trimming cost V 5 bases and J 14 bases; bases outside gene matches: 17. The CDR3 contains 16 residues. Germline V gives CDR1 SGHDT, CDR2 YYEEEE. In DNA, the CDR3 is TGTGCCAGCAGGCTCCGTGGAGGGACAGGGATCCTATCCCTCCACTTT. It codes for CASRLRGGTGILSLHF.

The genes are TRBV27 and TRBJ2-2; possible D gene TRBD2, 5 bases. Germline V gene data show CDR1 as MNHEY and CDR2 as SMNVEV (reference sequence). This CDR3 contains 12 residues. Trimming pared 10 bases from V and 9 bases from J, leaving 15 bases between. The CDR3 DNA reads as TGTGCCACCGGAGGTTTAAGGCGGGAGCTGTTTTTT. Translation gives CATGGLRRELFF.